This TCR beta chain was identified in a study of graft-versus-host responses after intestinal transplantation. Turning to the study itself: Recipients had transplants, and these were multivisceral, liver-intestinal, or isolated intestinal.

Study outcomes and limitations: Present in recipient marrow, GvH clones included some that appeared first in ileum or blood.

As concerns this clone: As yet, its antigen is unknown.

Method: immunoSEQ multiplex PCR; TCRdb's copy keeps in-frame clones and lacks some. The data contain roughly 36,000 clones, roughly 87% of them singletons. There are 14 residues in the CDR3. The V gene lost 0 bases and the J gene lost 4 bases, with 10 bases spanning the gap. Germline V CDR1 and CDR2: MGHRA, YSYEKL. Tissue processing of the graft released intraepithelial and lamina propria lymphocytes from it. The material sequenced was ileum tissue, taken 204 days after intestinal transplant. The chain has TRBV4-1 and TRBJ2-7, with unresolved D. The TCR sequence derives from a human patient who received an intestinal transplant, so some T cells may come from the graft donor. For the CDR3, the DNA is TGCGCCAGCAGCCAAGAATGGGGTACGTACGAGCAGTACTTC. It codes for CASSQEWGTYEQYF.